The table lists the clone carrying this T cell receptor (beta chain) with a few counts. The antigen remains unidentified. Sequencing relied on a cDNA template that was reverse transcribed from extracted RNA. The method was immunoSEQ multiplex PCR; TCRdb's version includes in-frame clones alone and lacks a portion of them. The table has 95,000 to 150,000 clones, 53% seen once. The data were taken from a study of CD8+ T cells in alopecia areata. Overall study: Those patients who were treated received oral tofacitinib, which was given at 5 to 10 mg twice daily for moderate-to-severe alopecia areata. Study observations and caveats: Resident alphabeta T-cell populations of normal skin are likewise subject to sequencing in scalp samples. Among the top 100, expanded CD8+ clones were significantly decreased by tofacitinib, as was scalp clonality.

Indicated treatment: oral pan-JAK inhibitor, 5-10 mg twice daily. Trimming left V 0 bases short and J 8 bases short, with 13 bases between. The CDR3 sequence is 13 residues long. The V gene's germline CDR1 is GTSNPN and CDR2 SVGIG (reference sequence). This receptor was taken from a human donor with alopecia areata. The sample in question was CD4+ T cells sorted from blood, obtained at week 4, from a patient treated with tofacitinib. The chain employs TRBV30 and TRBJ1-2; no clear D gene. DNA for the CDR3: TGTGCCTGGAGTGTAGGCCGATCACGGGGCTACACCTTC. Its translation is CAWSVGRSRGYTF.